This T cell receptor (beta chain) was found in a study of cytomegalovirus exposure and HLA in healthy donors. Points from the study as a whole: It was approximately 160 TCR beta chains that were listed as cytomegalovirus-associated.

The PCR was carried out with 60 Vbeta primers and 13 Jbeta primers. Per the original data handling: Later, an analysis found about 80 million unique TCR beta chains, and about 10 million of these were shared. Clones were read by immunoSEQ multiplex PCR, and TCRdb kept only the in-frame ones, dropping some. Clonal size and the V and J genes are those of that table, whereas D and trimming came from the DNA. Found here are about 130,000 clones, 80% of them singletons; the top ten hold about 4%. In the case of this clone: Its antigen is still unknown.

This CDR3 comprises 15 residues. Germline-derived CDR1 and CDR2 are MDHEN and SYDVKM. The junction had 8 bases not matched to a gene; V was cut back by 5 bases and J by 6 bases. The sequence derives from a woman aged 40-49 years in good health and CMV-seronegative. The sequencing sample was made of PBMCs. The gene calls are TRBV28 and TRBJ1-5; 9 nucleotides agree with TRBD1. The CDR3 is CASSEQGARSQPQHF. CDR3 nucleotide sequence: TGTGCCAGCAGTGAACAGGGGGCGCGGAGTCAGCCCCAGCATTTT. Full variable domain (outside the CDR3, taken from reference TRBV28 and TRBJ1-5): DVKVTQSSRYLVKRTGEKVFLECVQDMDHENMFWYRQDPGLGLRLIYFSYDVKMKEKGDIPEGYSVSREKKERFSLILESASTNQTSMYLCASSEQGARSQPQHFGDGTRLSIL.